The clone carrying this T cell receptor beta chain was detected ten times or more. The V end lost 1 base, the J end lost 5 bases, and 17 bases lay between the germline ends. The CDR3 spans 16 residues. Germline-derived CDR1 and CDR2 are LGHDT and YNNKEL (reference sequence). From RNA transcripts, TCR beta CDR3 regions were amplified. The primer set for the first-round RT-PCR of the TCR CDR3 was HTBI. TCRdb fed the multiplex PCR reads into MiXCR, producing one record per CDR3 protein. In the table there are roughly 350,000 distinct CDR3 sequences, roughly an eighth of which are singletons. The record originates from a study of T cells in Graves' hyperthyroidism and ophthalmopathy.

The chain employs TRBV3-1 and TRBJ2-5, with D unclear. The sequence was obtained from a woman between 40 and 55 years old with Graves' ophthalmopathy. Sequencing was carried out using blood. CDR3 sequence (DNA): TGTGCCAGCAGCCAAGTCCTCGGCCCCGTTCAGGAGACCCAGTACTTC. Encoded protein: CASSQVLGPVQETQYF.